These 32 T cell receptor beta chains were all obtained from the same sample, sequenced in a study of blood T cell repertoires in COVID-19. Sequencing used immunoSEQ multiplex PCR; TCRdb keeps in-frame clones, though not all of them. The sample shows roughly 150,000 clones, roughly 86% of them seen only once. The source material was peripheral blood. The receptors derive from a human donor with acute or convalescent COVID-19. The donor label of this sample is uncertain.

The J gene is TRBJ1-1, the V gene TRBV15, with D tentatively TRBD1 (6 bases). Germline CDR1 is LNHNV and CDR2 is YYDKDF (reference sequence). This CDR3 is built from 15 residues. Trimming removed 2 bases at V and 8 bases at J, with 18 bases between. For the CDR3, the DNA is TGTGCCACCAGCAGATTCGGGACATTCGAGGTGGAAGCTTTCTTT. Translating it yields CATSRFGTFEVEAFF.

The rearrangement links TRBV18 to TRBJ1-2; 8 bases map to TRBD1. This CDR3 comprises 14 residues. With 3 bases clipped from V and 6 bases from J, the junction kept 6 bases outside the gene matches. CDR1 and CDR2 (germline): KGHSH, LQKENI. Here the CDR3 reads CASSPGLQGDGYTF. In DNA form, the CDR3 reads TGTGCCAGCTCACCCGGTTTACAGGGGGATGGCTACACCTTC.

The chain is built from TRBV15 and TRBJ2-5, with 11 bases identical to TRBD1. The germline V gene encodes CDR1 LNHNV and CDR2 YYDKDF (reference sequence). The trim removed 9 bases at V and 5 bases at J, leaving 5 bases unmatched. This CDR3 has 13 residues. The DNA for the CDR3 is TGTGCCACGCGGGACAGGGGGAGGGAGACCCAGTACTTC. Translation gives CATRDRGRETQYF. Full variable domain (missing parts from reference TRBV15 and TRBJ2-5): DAMVIQNPRYQVTQFGKPVTLSCSQTLNHNVMYWYQQKSSQAPKLLFHYYDKDFNNEADTPDNFQSRRPNTSFCFLDIRSPGLGDTAMYLCATRDRGRETQYFGPGTRLLVL.

The chain joins TRBV19 to TRBJ1-3; no clear D gene. The CDR3 totals 14 residues. V was cut by 5 bases and J by 2 bases, with 10 bases left in between. Germline CDR1 LNHDA, CDR2 SQIVND (reference sequence). Here the CDR3 DNA reads TGTGCCAGTAGTGAGGCCCAGCCTGGAAACACCATATATTTT. Protein: CASSEAQPGNTIYF. The full variable domain, in which reference TRBV19 and TRBJ1-3 provide the parts outside the CDR3, is DGGITQSPKYLFRKEGQNVTLSCEQNLNHDAMYWYRQDPGQGLRLIYYSQIVNDFQKGDIAEGYSVSREKKESFPLTVTSAQKNPTAFYLCASSEAQPGNTIYFGEGSWLTVV.

The CDR3 coding sequence is TGTGCCAGCAGCTCGCCCCGGACAGCCCCGACCTACGAGCAGTACTTC. Translation: CASSSPRTAPTYEQYF. This chain links TRBV7-2 with TRBJ2-7; perhaps TRBD1 as D (6 bases). Germline V lookup: CDR1 SGHTA, CDR2 FQGNSA. Trimming shortened V by 4 bases and J by 2 bases, and 18 bases separated the two germline ends. CDR3 size: 16 residues.

V is TRBV5-1 and J is TRBJ2-5, with D tentatively TRBD2 (5 bases). Trimming removed 0 bases from V and 5 bases from J, with 11 bases in between. CDR1 and CDR2 from the germline V gene are SGHRS and YFSETQ. The CDR3 spans 14 residues. DNA for the CDR3: TGCGCCAGCAGCTTGGGGTTAAGCGGTGAGACCCAGTACTTC. This gives the protein CASSLGLSGETQYF. Full variable domain (remainder filled in from reference TRBV5-1 and TRBJ2-5): KAGVTQTPRYLIKTRGQQVTLSCSPISGHRSVSWYQQTPGQGLQFLFEYFSETQRNKGNFPGRFSGRQFSNSRSEMNVSTLELGDSALYLCASSLGLSGETQYFGPGTRLLVL.

V and J are TRBV7-2 and TRBJ2-3; D gene ambiguous. Germline V lookup: CDR1 SGHTA, CDR2 FQGNSA. The CDR3 runs 14 residues. V was cut by 7 bases and J by 5 bases, with 16 bases left in between. The DNA of the CDR3 is TGTGCCAGCATCTACATCGTGCCGGGAGATACGCAGTATTTT. Amino acid sequence: CASIYIVPGDTQYF. The whole variable domain, filled in from reference TRBV7-2 and TRBJ2-3, reads GAGVSQSPSNKVTEKGKDVELRCDPISGHTALYWYRQSLGQGLEFLIYFQGNSAPDKSGLPSDRFSAERTGGSVSTLTIQRTQQEDSAVYLCASIYIVPGDTQYFGPGTRLTVL.

V gene TRBV7-9 combines with J gene TRBJ2-3; 8 nucleotides line up with TRBD1. The CDR3 contains 15 residues. The V gene's germline CDR1 is SEHNR and CDR2 FQNEAQ (reference sequence). V lost 6 bases to trimming and J lost 2 bases; unmatched junction nucleotides: 7. This CDR3 is CASRGDRGNTDTQYF. The DNA for the CDR3 is TGTGCCAGCAGGGGAGACAGGGGCAACACAGATACGCAGTATTTT.

This clone was recorded a few times. The V gene is TRBV6-5, the J gene TRBJ1-2, with D possibly matching TRBD1 (6 bases). Germline V gene lookup returns CDR1 MNHEY and CDR2 SVGAGI. V lost 7 bases, J lost 8 bases, and 20 bases lay in between. CDR3 size: 14 residues. CDR3 amino acids: CASNRQEVSEGYTF. In nucleotides, the CDR3 is TGTGCCAGCAATAGACAGGAGGTTTCGGAGGGCTACACCTTC.

This clone was seen a single time. The chain is built from TRBV10-3 and TRBJ1-1, with a tentative D call TRBD1 (6 bases). Germline V CDR1 and CDR2: ENHRY, SYGVKD. V gave up 2 bases and J gave up 6 bases, with 19 bases separating them. This CDR3 region has 16 residues. DNA of the CDR3: TGTGCCATCAGTGAGGGGGATGACAGGAGTGACGCTGAAGCTTTCTTT. Its protein product is CAISEGDDRSDAEAFF.

This clone appeared once. V gene TRBV11-2 combines with J gene TRBJ1-1; D unclear. CDR3 length equals 14 residues. Trimming took off 7 bases at V and 1 base at J, with 13 bases between the two ends. CDR1 is SGHAT and CDR2 is FQNNGV in the germline V gene. The CDR3 region is CASTSSSGNTEAFF. CDR3 DNA: TGTGCCAGCACTTCTTCCAGTGGGAACACTGAAGCTTTCTTT.

The sample holds one count of this clone. This chain uses TRBV11-3 with TRBJ2-1; 10 positions agree with TRBD2. The germline CDR1 and CDR2 sequences are SGHNT and YENEEA. The CDR3 contains 15 residues. V shed 2 bases, J shed 2 bases, and the junction held 0 bases outside the gene matches. The CDR3 reads CASSLSGGAYNEQFF. CDR3 sequence (DNA): TGTGCCAGCAGCTTAAGCGGGGGGGCCTACAATGAGCAGTTCTTC.

J is TRBJ1-1 and V is TRBV6-2 or TRBV6-3, with TRBD1 identical over 8 bases. This CDR3 region has 15 residues. Trimming removed 3 bases from V and 6 bases from J; junction bases left unmatched: 9. CDR1 MNHEY and CDR2 SVGEGT come from the germline V gene. The CDR3 sequence is CASSYRGRGRPEAFF. The CDR3, as DNA: TGTGCCAGCAGTTATCGGGGCAGGGGGCGGCCTGAAGCTTTCTTT.

The gene calls are TRBV9 and TRBJ1-2; D is undetermined. The length of the CDR3 is 15 residues. The V gene's germline CDR1 is SGDLS and CDR2 YYNGEE. The V gene lost 0 bases and the J gene lost 2 bases, with 11 bases spanning the gap. The CDR3 bases are TGTGCCAGCAGCGTAGACAGTTCTTTGAACTATGGCTACACCTTC. This encodes CASSVDSSLNYGYTF.

V is TRBV7-2 and J is TRBJ2-7; 9 bases agree with TRBD2. The germline CDR1 and CDR2 sequences are SGHTA and FQGNSA. Trimming took 2 bases from V and 6 from J; bases not matched to a gene: 11. This CDR3 spans 16 amino acids. The CDR3 loop reads CASSLQRGAGKSEQYF. The CDR3 DNA follows: TGTGCCAGCAGCTTACAGCGGGGGGCTGGTAAAAGCGAGCAGTACTTC. The full variable domain, with the rest looked up from reference TRBV7-2 and TRBJ2-7, is GAGVSQSPSNKVTEKGKDVELRCDPISGHTALYWYRQSLGQGLEFLIYFQGNSAPDKSGLPSDRFSAERTGGSVSTLTIQRTQQEDSAVYLCASSLQRGAGKSEQYFGPGTRLTVT.

The J gene is TRBJ1-6, the V gene TRBV10-2; 9 bases match TRBD1. This CDR3 region has 20 residues. Per the germline V gene, CDR1 is WSHSY and CDR2 is SAAADI. The J segment lost 1 base and the V segment lost 4 bases, leaving 14 bases of the junction unmatched. This CDR3 reads CASSAVTGGIMSSYNSPLHF. CDR3 in DNA: TGCGCCAGCAGTGCGGTAACAGGGGGCATCATGTCATCCTATAATTCACCCCTCCACTTT.

The V call is TRBV15, the J call TRBJ1-5, with D tentatively TRBD1 (6 bases). This CDR3 is 15 amino acids long. The V gene lost 3 bases and the J gene lost 7 bases, with 16 bases spanning the gap. Germline V gene lookup returns CDR1 LNHNV and CDR2 YYDKDF (reference sequence). CDR3 region: CATSRGTGFGQPQHF. The CDR3 DNA sequence: TGTGCCACCAGCAGGGGCACAGGGTTTGGACAGCCCCAGCATTTT. Full variable domain (rest looked up from reference TRBV15 and TRBJ1-5): DAMVIQNPRYQVTQFGKPVTLSCSQTLNHNVMYWYQQKSSQAPKLLFHYYDKDFNNEADTPDNFQSRRPNTSFCFLDIRSPGLGDTAMYLCATSRGTGFGQPQHFGDGTRLSIL.

The chain joins TRBV7-9 to TRBJ1-2, with no clear D. Trimming took off 1 base at V and 1 base at J, with 4 bases between the two ends. The CDR3 covers 13 residues. CDR1 SEHNR and CDR2 FQNEAQ come from the germline V gene (reference sequence). CDR3 protein: CASSLDSNYGYTF. Here the CDR3 DNA reads TGTGCCAGCAGCTTAGACAGTAACTATGGCTACACCTTC.

Turning to this clone: Other DNA sequences of this sample code for an identical CDR3. The chain employs TRBV5-1 and TRBJ1-1; a possible D gene is TRBD1 (5 bases). The CDR3 totals 13 residues. The germline V gene has CDR1 SGHRS and CDR2 YFSETQ. V was shortened by 1 base and J by 5 bases, with 9 bases between the two germline ends. The CDR3 bases are TGCGCCAGCAGCTTGCGGGCAGGGACTGAAGCTTTCTTT. The encoded protein is CASSLRAGTEAFF.

This chain joins TRBV4-3 and TRBJ1-2; D uncertain. CDR1 is LGHNA, CDR2 YSLEER, per germline. The CDR3 runs to 14 residues. Trimming cost V 1 base and J 3 bases, with 9 bases left between them. CDR3 protein: CASSQGLEDYGYTF. The DNA of the CDR3 is TGCGCCAGCAGCCAAGGACTGGAGGACTATGGCTACACCTTC.

A single count supports this clone. The chain joins TRBV19 to TRBJ1-5, with D possibly being TRBD1 (6 bases). The germline CDR1 and CDR2 sequences are LNHDA and SQIVND (reference sequence). V shed 3 bases and J shed 6 bases, with 15 bases lying between them. The CDR3 extends over 15 amino acids. CDR3 residues: CASSMMAGVGQPQHF. Here the CDR3 DNA reads TGTGCCAGTAGTATGATGGCAGGGGTGGGTCAGCCCCAGCATTTT.

The chain recombines TRBV6-5 with TRBJ2-5; D unresolved. Germline assignment: CDR1 MNHEY and CDR2 SVGAGI. The ends were cut back, 7 bases at V and 5 bases at J, with 17 bases in the middle. The CDR3 is made up of 14 amino acids. Written as DNA, the CDR3 is TGTGCCAGCAATGTGGGCCACCTCGGCGAGACCCAGTACTTC. It yields the protein CASNVGHLGETQYF.

The gene calls are TRBV6-5 and TRBJ2-7, with TRBD2 matching over 12 bases. V was pared by 5 bases and J by 2 bases, with 4 bases of the junction left unmatched. The CDR3 consists of 15 residues. The germline gives CDR1 MNHEY, CDR2 SVGAGI. The CDR3 DNA is TGTGCCAGCAGTCAGACTAGCGGGGGAACCTACGAGCAGTACTTC. Residues: CASSQTSGGTYEQYF.

This chain's CDR3 is CASTPAGTTYGYTF. The CDR3 region has the DNA TGTGCCAGCACCCCGGCAGGGACTACCTATGGCTACACCTTC. The rearrangement uses TRBV6-2 or TRBV6-3 and TRBJ1-2; a possible D gene is TRBD1 (5 bases). The germline CDR1 and CDR2 sequences are MNHEY and SVGEGT. The CDR3 sequence is 14 residues long. The V gene lost 7 bases and the J gene lost 4 bases, with 16 bases spanning the gap.

This rearrangement joins TRBV9 to TRBJ1-2; 9 bases align to TRBD1. The J segment lost 5 bases and the V segment lost 6 bases, leaving 8 bases of the junction unmatched. Germline V gene sequence: CDR1 SGDLS, CDR2 YYNGEE. The CDR3 runs to 14 residues. Here the CDR3 reads CASTPSGTGYGYTF. DNA for the CDR3: TGTGCCAGCACCCCATCTGGGACAGGGTATGGCTACACCTTC.

The gene calls are TRBV2 and TRBJ1-5, with TRBD1 as a possible D gene (6 bases). V lost 7 bases and J 4 bases, leaving 14 bases between the germline ends. This CDR3 has 14 residues. CDR1 and CDR2 (germline): SNHLY, FYNNEI. CDR3 region: CASTPGGRNQPQHF. The CDR3 DNA sequence: TGTGCCAGCACCCCCGGGGGGCGGAATCAGCCCCAGCATTTT.

The chain is built from TRBV10-3 and TRBJ1-1, with D tentatively TRBD1 (5 bases). V was cut by 3 bases and J by 5 bases, with 13 bases left in between. CDR1 ENHRY and CDR2 SYGVKD come from the germline V gene. This CDR3 spans 14 amino acids. This CDR3 is CAISERERGTEAFF. The CDR3 DNA reads TGTGCCATCAGTGAAAGGGAAAGGGGTACTGAAGCTTTCTTT.

The rearrangement joins TRBV6-5 to TRBJ1-1; maybe TRBD1 (5 bases). Germline CDR1 and CDR2: MNHEY and SVGAGI. The CDR3 extends over 13 amino acids. The V end lost 6 bases, the J end lost 5 bases, and 13 bases lay between the germline ends. The CDR3 protein is CASRGTAGTEAFF. The CDR3 DNA reads as TGTGCCAGCAGGGGGACGGCGGGGACTGAAGCTTTCTTT.

CDR3 amino acids: CASSLLKNTGELFF. In nucleotides, the CDR3 is TGTGCCAGCAGCCTCCTAAAGAACACCGGGGAGCTGTTTTTT. The rearrangement links TRBV6-2 or TRBV6-3 to TRBJ2-2; D is unclear. The V gene lost 6 bases and the J gene lost 1 base, with 9 bases spanning the gap. This CDR3 contains 14 residues. Germline-derived CDR1 and CDR2 are MNHEY and SVGEGT.

There are a few counts of this clone. This sequence joins TRBV12-5 and TRBJ1-4; possibly TRBD1 for D (6 bases). CDR3 length equals 13 residues. V was trimmed by 5 bases and J by 8 bases, leaving 12 bases between them. Per germline, CDR1 LGHNT and CDR2 FRNRAP. The CDR3 here is CASGPGHKEKLFF. The CDR3 bases are TGTGCTAGTGGTCCGGGACACAAGGAAAAACTGTTTTTT.

This chain joins TRBV19 and TRBJ1-5; D is unclear. The CDR3 length is 12 residues. Looked up from germline, CDR1 is LNHDA and CDR2 is SQIVND (reference sequence). V dropped 5 bases and J dropped 4 bases, with 6 bases sitting between them. CDR3 coding DNA: TGTGCCAGTAGTCCTAGAAATCAGCCCCAGCATTTT. Translating it yields CASSPRNQPQHF.

This rearrangement joins TRBV2 to TRBJ1-6; 8 positions agree with TRBD1. Per germline, CDR1 SNHLY and CDR2 FYNNEI. There are 15 residues in the CDR3. V lost 3 bases, J lost 10 bases, and 8 bases stayed unmatched. CDR3 sequence reads: CASSDPGTGGSPLHF. The CDR3, as DNA: TGTGCCAGCAGTGACCCCGGGACAGGTGGGTCACCCCTCCACTTT.